This TCR beta chain is from a study of metastatic and nonmetastatic thyroid tumors. TCRdb re-clonotyped the PCR reads through MiXCR. The sample has more than 70,000 clones; 8.6% are singletons. This clone occurred many times. Patients had received no treatment of any kind before thyroid surgery. Source material: blood. This TCR came from a female donor with papillary thyroid cancer or a benign thyroid nodule (not recorded which). Some clones in this sample may be carry-over from other donors' samples.

The CDR3 here is CASSLVAGGVNEQFF. CDR3 in DNA: TGTGCCAGCAGCCTCGTAGCGGGGGGCGTCAATGAGCAGTTCTTC. This sequence joins TRBV7-3 and TRBJ2-1; TRBD2 matches at 10 bases. The junction had 7 bases not matched to a gene; V was cut back by 5 bases and J by 6 bases. CDR3 length: 15 amino acids. CDR1 is SGHTA and CDR2 is FQGTGA in the germline V gene. Filled out from reference TRBV7-3 and TRBJ2-1, the complete variable domain reads GAGVSQTPSNKVTEKGKYVELRCDPISGHTALYWYRQSLGQGPEFLIYFQGTGAADDSGLPNDRFFAVRPEGSVSTLKIQRTERGDSAVYLCASSLVAGGVNEQFFGPGTRLTVL.